Below, one TCR beta chain is given with its context. The antigen is unknown. Only in-frame clones appear in the TCRdb table, and some are missing; sequencing was by immunoSEQ multiplex PCR. The data contain 15,000 to 20,000 clones, under 65% of them singletons. The CDR3 runs to 14 residues. Germline CDR1 reads SGHAT; CDR2 reads FQNNGV. V lost 6 bases to trimming and J lost 7 bases, with 17 bases between them. The sample is drawn from a study of OX40 agonist ivuxolimab in advanced cancers. Study-level information: Patients were roughly 81% male with ages roughly 20 to 85, mean roughly 55. Partial responses were achieved by three patients, one with hepatocellular carcinoma and two with cutaneous melanoma.

Findings of the study overall: Among expanded peripheral T cells, antigen specificity went undetermined. At 0.1 to 3.0 mg/kg, CD4+ and CD8+ blood T cells expanded clonally by week 6.

This specimen was CD4+ or CD8+ T cells sorted from blood, taken in a trial of the OX40 agonist ivuxolimab. This clonotype was obtained from an adult with an advanced solid tumor such as melanoma, head and neck, liver or kidney cancer. The chain uses TRBV11-2 and TRBJ2-3; D not certain. The CDR3 DNA follows: TGTGCCAGCAGAGCTATTGGTGAACTCCATACGCAGTATTTT. Residues: CASRAIGELHTQYF.